These 25 T cell receptor beta chains were all obtained from the same sample, sequenced in a study of CD8+ T cells in alopecia areata (dated by TCRdb to 2016 to 2018). Read against the paper, the sample's time point label means: about four weeks on oral tofacitinib. In light of the paper, this sample's treatment or condition label describes: oral pan-JAK inhibitor, 5-10 mg twice daily. Libraries were made using the immunoSEQ multiplex PCR assay. To provide template for TCR sequencing, every sample had RNA extracted and reverse transcribed into cDNA. Sourced from immuneACCESS, this table was stored by TCRdb with only in-frame sequences that have V and J called. A share of the clones is absent; for the studies checked, an unresolved V gene accounts for under half, and the remainder has no known explanation. The sample table shows approximately 42,000 clones, and about two thirds are seen once. The ten largest clones add up to 20% to 25% of the sample.

The sample was CD8+ T cells sorted from blood, taken at week 4, from a patient treated with tofacitinib. These receptors all come from a human donor with alopecia areata.

This clone was detected a few times. The gene calls are TRBV19 and TRBJ2-2, with D possibly being TRBD1 (5 bases). V was pared by 7 bases and J by 2 bases, with 11 bases between. Germline V gives CDR1 LNHDA, CDR2 SQIVND (reference sequence). The CDR3 covers 14 residues. CDR3 coding DNA: TGTGCCAGTATCCCGACAGCTAACACCGGGGAGCTGTTTTTT. Translation gives CASIPTANTGELFF.

The sample holds a few counts of this clone. The V gene is TRBV16, the J gene TRBJ1-1; the D is unclear. The CDR3 runs 10 residues. The germline CDR1 and CDR2 sequences are KGHSY and FQNENV. Trimming stripped 3 bases from V and 11 bases from J, with 7 bases between. The CDR3 DNA sequence: TGTGCCAGCAGCCAGGGAGGGGCTTTCTTT. Amino acid sequence: CASSQGGAFF. The whole variable domain, filled in from reference TRBV16 and TRBJ1-1, reads GEEVAQTPKHLVRGEGQKAKLYCAPIKGHSYVFWYQQVLKNEFKFLISFQNENVFDETGMPKERFSAKCLPNSPCSLEIQATKLEDSAVYFCASSQGGAFFGQGTRLTVV.

This chain joins TRBV30 and TRBJ1-1; 8 bases fit TRBD1. The CDR3 sequence is 12 residues long. Germline CDR1 is GTSNPN and CDR2 is SVGIG (reference sequence). V lost 6 bases to trimming and J lost 7 bases; unmatched junction nucleotides: 7. CDR3 loop: CACNRGTDEAFF. CDR3 nucleotide sequence: TGTGCCTGCAACAGGGGGACGGATGAAGCTTTCTTT. Full variable domain (missing parts from reference TRBV30 and TRBJ1-1): SQTIHQWPATLVQPVGSPLSLECTVEGTSNPNLYWYRQAAGRGLQLLFYSVGIGQISSEVPQNLSASRPQDRQFILSSKKLLLSDSGFYLCACNRGTDEAFFGQGTRLTVV.

The chain carries TRBV29-1 and TRBJ1-5; perhaps TRBD1 as D (6 bases). This CDR3 has 15 amino acids. Germline V CDR1 and CDR2: SQVTM, ANQGSEA. The V and J ends lost 1 base and 6 bases respectively, with 16 bases between them. The CDR3 DNA reads TGCAGCGTTGAAGTGTCGGGGGGCGCGGGTCAGCCCCAGCATTTT. It codes for CSVEVSGGAGQPQHF. Full variable domain (remainder filled in from reference TRBV29-1 and TRBJ1-5): SAVISQKPSRDICQRGTSLTIQCQVDSQVTMMFWYRQQPGQSLTLIATANQGSEATYESGFVIDKFPISRPNLTFSTLTVSNMSPEDSSIYLCSVEVSGGAGQPQHFGDGTRLSIL.

With respect to this clone: Other DNA sequences in this sample translate to the same CDR3. The chain is built from TRBV29-1 and TRBJ2-1; D is unclear. Germline V CDR1 and CDR2: SQVTM, ANQGSEA. CDR3 length: 11 residues. V was cut by 6 bases and J by 4 bases, with 7 bases left in between. The DNA of the CDR3 is TGCAGCGTGGTCTCTTACAATGAGCAGTTCTTC. As protein: CSVVSYNEQFF.

The V call is TRBV7-2, the J call TRBJ2-7, with D possibly being TRBD2 (6 bases). CDR1 SGHTA and CDR2 FQGNSA come from the germline V gene. The CDR3 has 13 amino acids. V shed 5 bases and J shed 3 bases, with 11 bases lying between them. The CDR3 sequence is CASSPRGDYEQYF. The CDR3 bases are TGTGCCAGCAGCCCCCGCGGGGACTACGAGCAGTACTTC.

The J gene is TRBJ2-3, the V gene TRBV6-5, with 9 bases fitting TRBD2. CDR3 length equals 16 residues. Germline CDR1 MNHEY, CDR2 SVGAGI. V dropped 0 bases and J dropped 0; count of bases not matched to a gene: 1. Here the CDR3 reads CASSYSAGGSTDTQYF. CDR3 DNA: TGTGCCAGCAGTTACTCTGCGGGGGGGAGCACAGATACGCAGTATTTT.

V is TRBV7-9 and J is TRBJ2-7; the D gene is possibly TRBD2 (7 bases). CDR1 and CDR2 from the germline V gene are SEHNR and FQNEAQ (reference sequence). The CDR3 is made up of 15 amino acids. Between the trimmed V and J ends, which lost 5 bases and 4 bases, there was a span of 18 bases. The CDR3 nucleotides read TGTGCCAGCAGCCACCCGGGCGGGGGCCATTACGAGCAGTACTTC. Translated, it gives CASSHPGGGHYEQYF.

The rearrangement links TRBV2 to TRBJ2-1; 9 nucleotides align to TRBD2. This CDR3 is built from 17 residues. The V segment lost 5 bases and the J segment 12 bases; nucleotides outside the gene matches: 20. CDR1 is SNHLY and CDR2 is FYNNEI in the germline V gene. This CDR3 is CASSNNQRGASGVVQFF. CDR3 nucleotides: TGTGCCAGCAGTAATAACCAGCGGGGGGCCTCGGGGGTGGTGCAGTTCTTC.

This chain joins TRBV25-1 and TRBJ2-7, with D perhaps given as TRBD1 or TRBD2 (5 bases each). Germline CDR1 and CDR2: MGHDK and SYGVNS. The V end was cut by 2 bases, the J end by 3 bases, with 11 bases between. CDR3 length: 14 amino acids. The chain's CDR3 is CASSEQGAGYEQYF. CDR3 nucleotide sequence: TGTGCCAGCAGTGAACAGGGTGCGGGCTACGAGCAGTACTTC.

This clone has a single count. This chain uses TRBV28 with TRBJ2-3; no clear D gene. Trimming left V 4 bases short and J 10 bases short, with 6 bases between. Looked up from germline, CDR1 is MDHEN and CDR2 is SYDVKM. The CDR3 has 10 amino acids. Here the CDR3 reads CASSSGSQYF. The CDR3 nucleotides read TGTGCCAGCAGTTCTGGCTCGCAGTATTTT.

The chain joins TRBV4-3 to TRBJ2-7; 8 nucleotides align to TRBD1. V trimming: 4 bases; J trimming: 3 bases; junction bases outside the gene matches: 8. This CDR3 comprises 15 residues. Looked up from germline, CDR1 is LGHNA and CDR2 is YSLEER. The CDR3 DNA reads TGCGCCAGCAGCCCCCACGCCGGACAGGGCTACGAGCAGTACTTC. Protein: CASSPHAGQGYEQYF.

The rearrangement uses TRBV29-1 and TRBJ2-3; D possibly matches TRBD1 or TRBD2 (5 bases each). Between the trimmed V and J ends, which lost 4 bases and 6 bases, there was a span of 14 bases. CDR1 is SQVTM, CDR2 ANQGSEA, per germline. This CDR3 spans 13 amino acids. CDR3 DNA sequence: TGCAGCGTTGTGGTGGGGGTGTTTGATACGCAGTATTTT. As protein: CSVVVGVFDTQYF.

The gene calls are TRBV27 and TRBJ1-4; 8 bases are a match to TRBD1. The germline V gene has CDR1 MNHEY and CDR2 SMNVEV (reference sequence). The CDR3 is 15 residues long. Unmatched junction bases numbered 10, after V lost 5 bases and J lost 8 bases. CDR3 in amino acids: CASSKDRGYGEKLFF. CDR3 bases: TGTGCCAGCAGTAAAGACAGGGGATATGGAGAAAAACTGTTTTTT. The complete variable domain, with remaining parts taken from reference TRBV27 and TRBJ1-4, reads EAQVTQNPRYLITVTGKKLTVTCSQNMNHEYMSWYRQDPGLGLRQIYYSMNVEVTDKGDVPEGYKVSRKEKRNFPLILESPSPNQTSLYFCASSKDRGYGEKLFFGSGTQLSVL.

The rearrangement links TRBV5-6 to TRBJ1-2, with a possible D match to TRBD1 (5 bases). The germline gives CDR1 SGHDT, CDR2 YYEEEE. This CDR3 region has 15 residues. The ends were cut back, 0 bases at V and 4 bases at J, with 13 bases in the middle. The CDR3 region has the DNA TGTGCCAGCAGCTTGGTTGTGCAGGGACCCTATGGCTACACCTTC. Translating gives CASSLVVQGPYGYTF. Using reference TRBV5-6 and TRBJ1-2 for the parts outside the CDR3, the full variable domain is DAGVTQSPTHLIKTRGQQVTLRCSPKSGHDTVSWYQQALGQGPQFIFQYYEEEERQRGNFPDRFSGHQFPNYSSELNVNALLLGDSALYLCASSLVVQGPYGYTFGSGTRLTVV.

The chain has TRBV7-9 and TRBJ2-1; D is perhaps TRBD1 or TRBD2 (6 bases each). V lost 6 bases to trimming and J lost 7 bases, with 10 bases between them. The CDR3 is made up of 12 amino acids. Germline lookup yields CDR1 SEHNR and CDR2 FQNEAQ (reference sequence). CDR3 in amino acids: CASSSGANEQFF. The CDR3 bases are TGTGCCAGCAGTTCGGGGGCGAATGAGCAGTTCTTC.

The chain has TRBV19 and TRBJ1-2, with TRBD1 as a possible D gene (6 bases). V lost 7 bases to trimming and J lost 6 bases, with 15 bases between them. The CDR3 totals 13 residues. Looked up from germline, CDR1 is LNHDA and CDR2 is SQIVND (reference sequence). The CDR3, as DNA: TGTGCCAGTATCGGGGGGCGCCCCGATGGCTACACCTTC. Translation gives CASIGGRPDGYTF.

Only a few counts were recorded for this clone. V usage is TRBV4-3 and J usage is TRBJ1-4; 7 bases fit TRBD1. The junction had 7 bases not matched to a gene; V was cut back by 2 bases and J by 10 bases. Germline CDR1 and CDR2: LGHNA and YSLEER. The CDR3 is 14 amino acids. The CDR3 DNA sequence: TGCGCCAGCAGCCAAAACCAGGGGGATGGAAAACTGTTTTTT. This sequence encodes CASSQNQGDGKLFF.

This clone has more than one count but fewer than ten. The chain uses TRBV19 and TRBJ2-1, with 8 bases fitting TRBD1. The CDR3 consists of 13 residues. After removal of 6 bases from V and 7 bases from J, the junction contained 5 bases not matched to a gene. CDR1 LNHDA and CDR2 SQIVND come from the germline V gene (reference sequence). The CDR3 DNA follows: TGTGCCAGTAGCACAGGGGGACAAAATGAGCAGTTCTTC. This translates into CASSTGGQNEQFF.

V and J are TRBV30 and TRBJ2-7; D unresolved. V was shortened by 3 bases and J by 0 bases, with 9 bases between the two germline ends. This CDR3 spans 13 amino acids. Germline V lookup: CDR1 GTSNPN, CDR2 SVGIG (reference sequence). Here the CDR3 DNA reads TGTGCCTGGAGCCTTGGGCACTCCTACGAGCAGTACTTC. The encoded protein is CAWSLGHSYEQYF.

The chain combines TRBV29-1 with TRBJ2-1; D not certain. The V and J ends lost 5 bases and 5 bases respectively, with 7 bases between them. The CDR3 is made up of 11 amino acids. CDR1 is SQVTM, CDR2 ANQGSEA, per germline. The CDR3 DNA reads TGCAGCGTTCGAAGGGACAATGAGCAGTTCTTC. It specifies CSVRRDNEQFF.

The chain is built from TRBV5-6 and TRBJ1-1; possible D gene TRBD1, 6 bases. Trimming stripped 4 bases from V and 7 bases from J, with 14 bases between. The CDR3 has 13 residues. Germline CDR1 and CDR2: SGHDT and YYEEEE. The CDR3 protein is CASSLRTVDEAFF. CDR3 DNA: TGTGCCAGCAGCCTAAGGACAGTTGATGAAGCTTTCTTT.

The chain has TRBV30 and TRBJ2-1, with 9 bases fitting TRBD2. The CDR3 spans 11 residues. Per germline, CDR1 GTSNPN and CDR2 SVGIG (reference sequence). The V gene end was trimmed by 5 bases and the J gene end by 9 bases; junction bases not matched to a gene: 2. Here the CDR3 reads CAWDSGGEQFF. For the CDR3, the DNA is TGTGCCTGGGATAGCGGGGGTGAGCAGTTCTTC.

This chain uses TRBV30 with TRBJ2-7; 8 nucleotides align to TRBD1. Germline CDR1 and CDR2: GTSNPN and SVGIG (reference sequence). There are 14 residues in the CDR3. V lost 0 bases and J lost 6; bases outside the gene matches: 7. The CDR3 region has the DNA TGTGCCTGGAGTGTCGGGACAGGCGCGGGCGAGCAGTACTTC. It codes for CAWSVGTGAGEQYF.

The V gene is TRBV4-1, the J gene TRBJ1-5; no definite D call. CDR1 is MGHRA, CDR2 YSYEKL, per germline. V gave up 0 bases and J gave up 8 bases, with 8 bases separating them. The CDR3 extends over 13 amino acids. CDR3 sequence reads: CASSQDTEEPQHF. CDR3 DNA: TGCGCCAGCAGCCAAGATACGGAGGAGCCCCAGCATTTT.